This T cell receptor beta chain was sequenced during a study of Ad26.COV2.S vaccination and SARS-CoV-2 variants (dated by TCRdb to the early 2020s). For the study in its entirety: Vaccine-arm donors came from COV1001, a multicentre, randomized, double-blind, placebo-controlled phase I-IIa trial of Ad26.COV2.S in healthy adults. Ad26.COV2.S was administered intramuscularly at a dose of 5x10^10 or 1x10^11 viral particles, either as one shot or as two shots given 56 days apart. Sequencing of the TCRbeta repertoire served to evaluate the specificity and breadth of SARS-CoV-2-reactive T cell receptors following Ad26.COV2.S vaccination. A total of about 30 samples were included in the TCR-sequenced set, comprising roughly 19 Ad26.COV2.S vaccine recipients, 5 placebo recipients and 8 SARS-CoV-2 convalescent individuals. Participants in the trial were split at random into five groups of five each, receiving low-dose or high-dose Ad26.COV2.S once or twice, or else placebo on both occasions. Investigators did not know the trial group allocation while performing experiments and assessing outcomes. On the study overall, not on this receptor specifically: Vaccine and placebo recipients had similar non-spike TCR breadth, a finding consistent with the vaccine containing only spike. Higher spike-specific TCR breadth was observed in Ad26.COV2.S recipients than in placebo recipients (P = 0.0014). The study was not powered to compare responses between vaccine doses or regimens. Substantial breadth of spike-specific CD8+ and CD4+ T cell responses was reported after vaccination. The authors noted that the TCR breadth and depth analyses may have underestimated total T cell responses.

The treatment or condition label, as the study defines it: some 20 received Ad26.COV2.S at low or high dose, single or two shots; about 5 received placebo; per-sample allocation not given. Repertoires of vaccine and placebo recipients were sequenced from samples taken on day 63 after the first injection. Between 29 July and 7 August 2020, Cohort 1b enrolled 20 to 30 adults aged 18-55 years at one site in Boston, USA. Ad26.COV2.S was a replication-incompetent adenovirus type 26 vector expressing a prefusion-stabilized SARS-CoV-2 spike protein from the original Wuhan strain. Details on this clone: Its antigen specificity is not known. Base qualities are not recorded, but no much larger clone differs from it by a single base.

The immunoSEQ Assay was used to sequence TCRbeta CDR3 regions. After extraction, genomic DNA underwent amplification by bias-controlled multiplex PCR, followed by high-throughput sequencing. Concerning the study's data processing: To quantify the absolute abundance of each unique TCRbeta CDR3 region, sequences were collapsed and filtered. T cell fraction was estimated by normalizing TCRbeta template counts to usable DNA, which was measured by amplifying reference genes present in all nucleated cells. Repertoire TCRs were annotated as SARS-CoV-2-specific when V gene, CDR3 amino acid sequence and J gene were exactly matched to a known reactive TCR set. MIRA supplied the reference SARS-CoV-2 TCR set, which was filtered for enrichment in COVID-19-positive ImmuneCODE repertoires so that public or cross-reactive TCRs were removed. Using the MIRA antigens, annotated TCRs were further analysed by specific ORF or by position within an ORF. Depth was the summed frequency of annotated unique rearrangements, while breadth was defined as annotated unique rearrangements over total unique productive rearrangements. Two-sided Wilcoxon rank-sum tests were used to compare TCR breadth between groups. TCRdb limited this immuneACCESS table to in-frame rearrangements with V and J called. A share of clones is missing; checked studies link under half to unresolved V genes, and the rest is unexplained. That table gives V, J and clone size, and the DNA gave D and trimming. This sample has hundreds of thousands of clones in its table, and 86% of those were observed once. About 10% of the sample lies in the top ten.

Sequences LGHNA (CDR1) and YNFKEQ (CDR2) are obtained from the germline V gene. The CDR3 runs 15 amino acids, cysteine and phenylalanine included. CDR3 DNA only is kept here, 45 bases in frame from base 1. The germline ends are 9 bases apart after V is trimmed by 1 base and J by 5 bases. This clonotype originated in a person between 18 and 59 years old who received the Ad26.COV2.S COVID-19 vaccine or a placebo. The sequencing used peripheral blood, collected in a trial of Ad26.COV2.S vaccine versus placebo. The chain uses TRBV4-2 and TRBJ1-6; the D gene remains uncertain. The CDR3 protein sequence reads: CASSQGQLHNSPLHF. The DNA reads as follows: TGTGCCAGCAGCCAAGGCCAACTTCATAATTCACCCCTCCACTTT.